A selection of T cell receptor beta chains follows, all from one sample in a study of shared clonotypes between healthy human individuals. TCRdb keeps only in-frame clones here, not all; method: immunoSEQ multiplex PCR. The sample has about 2.2 million clones; approximately 94% are singletons. Specimen: naive CD8+ T cells from PBMCs. Receptor source: a man aged 18 to 29 in good health. Some clones in this sample may be carry-over from other donors' samples. CDR3s include the opening cysteine and the closing phenylalanine or tryptophan. The order of the fields is J gene, clone size, V gene, D gene, CDR3 DNA, CDR3 protein. A D gene is named only where the DNA matches it firmly. Size is omitted from some rows. Given values are once, few, many or a class for expanded clones.

TRBJ2-7 | once | TRBV6-5 | TRBD1 | TGTGCCAGCAGTTTGCTCAGGGGGTTCTACGAGCAGTACTTC | CASSLLRGFYEQYF
TRBJ2-3 | - | TRBV6-5 | TRBD2 | TGTGCAACCAAATCACGGGGGGGATTGGCAGATACGCAGTATTTT | CATKSRGGLADTQYF
TRBJ1-2 | - | TRBV6-5 | TRBD1 | TGTGCCAGCAGCCCAGGGGGCGAAATTGGCTACACCTTC | CASSPGGEIGYTF
TRBJ2-1 | - | TRBV27 | TRBD2 | TGTGCCAGCAGGGAGACTAGCGGGTCCGTCAATGAGCAGTTCTTC | CASRETSGSVNEQFF
TRBJ2-7 | - | TRBV28 | - | TGTGCCAGCACCATCATGGGCTCCCCCTCCGAGCAGTACTTC | CASTIMGSPSEQYF
TRBJ2-6 | - | TRBV4-2 | - | TGTGCCAGCAGCCAAACCCCCGAGGGTTCTGGGGCCAACGTCCTGACTTTC | CASSQTPEGSGANVLTF
TRBJ2-7 | - | TRBV14 | - | TGTGCCAGCAGCCCCACTGTCCCCGTTACCACCTACGAGCAGTACTTC | CASSPTVPVTTYEQYF
TRBJ2-6 | - | TRBV5-1 | - | TGCGCCAGCAGCTTGGGAACCAGGAGCGCGGGGCCTGGGGCCAACGTCCTGACTTTC | CASSLGTRSAGPGANVLTF
TRBJ1-1 | - | TRBV13 | - | TGTGCCAGCACCCCCCGGCGGCGGGACACTGAAGCTTTCTTT | CASTPRRRDTEAFF
TRBJ1-4 | - | TRBV15 | - | TGTGCCACCAGCAGAGATGCAGGCCGTGCAACTAATGAAAAACTGTTTTTT | CATSRDAGRATNEKLFF
TRBJ2-7 | - | TRBV28 | TRBD1 | TGTGCCAGCAGCCCCCCCGGGACAGCGAACTACGAGCAGTACTTC | CASSPPGTANYEQYF
TRBJ2-3 | - | TRBV27 | TRBD2 | TGTGCCAGCACCACAGGACTAGCAACAGATACGCAGTATTTT | CASTTGLATDTQYF
TRBJ2-7 | - | TRBV5-6 | - | TGTGCCAGCAGCCCGGGAAATCCCTACGAGCAGTACTTC | CASSPGNPYEQYF
TRBJ1-1 | - | TRBV10-3 | - | TGTGCCATCAGTGAGTCCGGGGGGCCTGAAGCTTTCTTT | CAISESGGPEAFF
TRBJ1-3 | - | TRBV15 | - | TGTGCCACCCACTCCTCACAGGGCGCAGTTTACCCCATATATTTT | CATHSSQGAVYPIYF
TRBJ2-3 | - | TRBV9 | - | TGTGCCAGCAGCGAGGCCGGACATGCTGGAGATACGCAGTATTTT | CASSEAGHAGDTQYF
TRBJ2-5 | - | TRBV9 | TRBD2 | TGTGCCAGCAGCGGGACTAGCGGGAGGGCCGAGACCCAGTACTTC | CASSGTSGRAETQYF
TRBJ2-7 | - | TRBV7-2 | - | TGTGCCAGCAGGTTGAGGGGGGGGCAGGCTTCCTACGAGCAGTACTTC | CASRLRGGQASYEQYF
TRBJ2-7 | - | TRBV6-1 | - | TGTGCCAGCAGTGAATTAACCGCCTACGAGCAGTACTTC | CASSELTAYEQYF
TRBJ2-7 | - | TRBV11-2 | - | TGTGCCAGCAGCTTACTCAGCAGGGATAAAGGCGAGCAGTACTTC | CASSLLSRDKGEQYF
TRBJ2-2 | - | TRBV5-6 | TRBD1 | TGTGCCAGCAGCTTCGGGACAGGGGTCGGGGAGCTGTTTTTT | CASSFGTGVGELFF
TRBJ2-3 | - | TRBV25-1 | - | TGTGCCAGCAGTGAGGCAGGAGGAGATACGCAGTATTTT | CASSEAGGDTQYF
TRBJ2-1 | - | TRBV29-1 | - | TGCAGCGTCGCTGGGACACGATACAATGAGCAGTTCTTC | CSVAGTRYNEQFF
TRBJ1-4 | - | TRBV29-1 | - | TGCAGCGCCCGGGACGCCAATGAAAAACTGTTTTTT | CSARDANEKLFF
TRBJ1-1 | - | TRBV18 | TRBD1 | TGTGCCAGCTCACGAGACAGGGGGCTTGGCACTGAAGCTTTCTTT | CASSRDRGLGTEAFF
TRBJ2-7 | - | TRBV11-2 | TRBD2 | TGTGCCAGCAGCTACATAGCGGGAGCCTCCTACGAGCAGTACTTC | CASSYIAGASYEQYF
TRBJ1-2 | - | TRBV27 | TRBD1 | TGTGCCAGCACCCTCCGGGAGGGGGCTCCCTATGGCTACACCTTC | CASTLREGAPYGYTF
TRBJ2-5 | - | TRBV7-9 | - | TGTGCCAGCAGCTTGCCCCGAGAGACCCAGTACTTC | CASSLPRETQYF
TRBJ1-5 | - | TRBV30 | - | TGTGCCTGGAATTCGGGGGATAGCAGGAATCAGCCCCAGCATTTT | CAWNSGDSRNQPQHF
TRBJ2-7 | - | TRBV27 | TRBD2 | TGTGCCAGCAGTTTCCGAGGCGGGAGGCTACCCTACGAGCAGTACTTC | CASSFRGGRLPYEQYF
TRBJ2-2 | - | TRBV19 | TRBD2 | TGTGCCAGTAGTCTGGGACTAGCGGGAGAGGCCGGGGAGCTGTTTTTT | CASSLGLAGEAGELFF
TRBJ2-7 | - | TRBV4-1 | TRBD2 | TGCGCCAGCAGCCAACTAGCGGGAAATTACGAGCAGTACTTC | CASSQLAGNYEQYF
TRBJ2-3 | - | TRBV9 | - | TGTGCCAGCAGCGTAGTCGAAAATACGCAGTATTTT | CASSVVENTQYF
TRBJ1-4 | - | TRBV2 | - | TGTGCCAGCAGTGAGGGGGCGACTCAGAATGAAAAACTGTTTTTT | CASSEGATQNEKLFF
TRBJ1-5 | - | TRBV28 | - | TGTGCCAGCAGTCCAGACAGCGGGACGGGCAATCAGCCCCAGCATTTT | CASSPDSGTGNQPQHF
TRBJ2-7 | - | TRBV4-3 | - | TGCGCCAGCAGCCAAGGGGAGGGGGGACCCTCCTACGAGCAGTACTTC | CASSQGEGGPSYEQYF
TRBJ2-2 | once | TRBV15 | TRBD2 | TGTGCCACCAGCAGAGTTGGGACTAGCGGGATGGGAGACACCGGGGAGCTGTTTTTT | CATSRVGTSGMGDTGELFF
TRBJ1-4 | - | TRBV5-1 | - | TGCGCCAGCAGCCCGAGTTGGACTAATGAAAAACTGTTTTTT | CASSPSWTNEKLFF
TRBJ2-3 | - | TRBV7-2 | TRBD1 | TGTGCCAGCAGCTTCCTACAGGGGGCGCCGGTATTT | CASSFLQGAPVF
TRBJ2-1 | - | TRBV27 | TRBD1 | TGTGCCGCCTCGGGACAGGGTTTAACTGAGCAGTTCTTC | CAASGQGLTEQFF
TRBJ2-7 | - | TRBV7-9 | - | TGTGCCAGCAGCTGGTCGGTGTCCAGGGAGCAGTACTTC | CASSWSVSREQYF
TRBJ2-1 | - | TRBV4-2 | TRBD2 | TGTGCCAGCAGCCAAAAATCAAGTCAGCGGACTAGCGGGAGCTGGAATGAGCAGTTCTTC | CASSQKSSQRTSGSWNEQFF
TRBJ1-1 | - | TRBV5-1 | TRBD1 | TGCGCCAGCAGATCAACAGGGGGGTGGACTGAAGCTTTCTTT | CASRSTGGWTEAFF
TRBJ1-1 | few | TRBV27 | - | TGTGCCAGCAGAGATAGGGACCGGGAAAACACTGAAGCTTTCTTT | CASRDRDRENTEAFF
TRBJ2-1 | - | TRBV7-9 | TRBD2 | TGTGCCAGCAGCTTAGCAGGTAGCGGGATGGATGAGCAGTTCTTC | CASSLAGSGMDEQFF
TRBJ1-4 | - | TRBV9 | - | TGTGCCAGCAGTCCGGGGGCAGCAACTAATGAAAAACTGTTTTTT | CASSPGAATNEKLFF
TRBJ2-1 | - | TRBV30 | TRBD2 | TGTGCCTGGAGTGCCGGGACTAGCGGGAGTTTGTATGAGCAGTTCTTC | CAWSAGTSGSLYEQFF
TRBJ2-5 | - | TRBV7-9 | TRBD1 | TGTGCCAGCAGCTTCTTACGGGTCCAACAGGGGATCCAAGAGACCCAGTACTTC | CASSFLRVQQGIQETQYF
TRBJ2-7 | few | TRBV9 | - | TGTGCCAGCAGCGTAGGTGGGAGCTCCTACGAGCAGTACTTC | CASSVGGSSYEQYF
TRBJ1-2 | few | TRBV4-1 | TRBD1 | TGCGCCAGCAGCCAACCTGGGACAGGGAATGGCTACACCTTC | CASSQPGTGNGYTF
TRBJ2-7 | - | TRBV28 | - | TGTGCCAGCAGTTTCTCGCCGTACAGGGACCAAGGCGAGCAGTACTTC | CASSFSPYRDQGEQYF
TRBJ1-2 | - | TRBV19 | - | TGTGCCAGTAGTTTCCGGACAGCTAACTATGGCTACACCTTC | CASSFRTANYGYTF
TRBJ1-3 | - | TRBV19 | - | TGTGCCAGTAGTTCCAGGGGCCCCAGCTCTGGAAACACCATATATTTT | CASSSRGPSSGNTIYF
TRBJ2-7 | - | TRBV29-1 | TRBD1 | TGCAGCGTGAAAGGGACAGGGAGAAACGAGCAGTACTTC | CSVKGTGRNEQYF
TRBJ2-7 | - | TRBV5-8 | - | TGTGCCAGCAGCTTGGACAGTGCCTACGAGCAGTACTTC | CASSLDSAYEQYF
TRBJ2-5 | - | TRBV28 | - | TGTGCCAGCAGTAAGGGTATCACGGAGACCCAGTACTTC | CASSKGITETQYF
TRBJ1-6 | once | TRBV27 | - | TGTGCCAGCAGTTTCCGGGACACGTCACCCCTCCACTTT | CASSFRDTSPLHF